Here is one TCR beta chain with its context. Its antigen is currently unknown. Germline V lookup: CDR1 SGHRS, CDR2 YFSETQ. The V and J ends lost 0 bases and 7 bases respectively, with 8 bases between them. The CDR3 is made up of 13 amino acids. This entry is derived from a study of naive and memory T cell subsets. Study outcomes and limitations: TCR abundance followed a power law differing between naive and memory subsets.

Sequential positive selection took CD4 T cells first, then CD8 T cells. Two oligonucleotides, mixed equimolar, formed the beta constant-region primer covering TRBC1 and TRBC2. Nested alpha and beta constant-region primers with the SP2 primer drove four PCR rounds on ligated cDNA. Via MiXCR, TCRdb re-called the UMI-ligation and nested PCR reads, giving one row per CDR3 protein. Seen here are about 120,000 distinct CDR3 sequences, 36% observed once, and the top ten hold about 1%. Source material: central memory CD4+ T cells from blood. This receptor was identified in a human donor in good health. This chain links TRBV5-1 with TRBJ2-1; unclear D gene. The CDR3 coding sequence is TGCGCCAGCAGCTTGGGGGCGAAGAATGAGCAGTTCTTC. This sequence encodes CASSLGAKNEQFF. The variable domain in full, completed from reference TRBV5-1 and TRBJ2-1, reads KAGVTQTPRYLIKTRGQQVTLSCSPISGHRSVSWYQQTPGQGLQFLFEYFSETQRNKGNFPGRFSGRQFSNSRSEMNVSTLELGDSALYLCASSLGAKNEQFFGPGTRLTVL.